The following is a T cell receptor (beta chain) sequence with its context. The target antigen is unknown. This sample is drawn from a study of T cells in localized non-small cell lung cancer. Study-level findings and limits: Only one tumor region was sequenced, so heterogeneity remains possible. Adjacent lung exhibited a median of around 60 among the 100 most abundant tumor clones. Blood T cell density predicted longer survival; adjacent-lung clonality, shorter.

This CDR3 contains 16 residues. CDR1 is SGHRS, CDR2 YFSETQ, per germline. Between the trimmed V and J ends, which lost 3 bases and 0 bases, there was a span of 15 bases. Sequencing was performed with immunoSEQ multiplex PCR; in TCRdb, only in-frame clones are kept and a portion is missing. The top ten hold approximately 2.9% of the sample, which has 23,000 or so clones, 80% to 95% seen once. The rearrangement links TRBV5-1 to TRBJ1-1, with D possibly being TRBD1 (6 bases). The input for sequencing was peripheral blood, taken before any cancer treatment. The sequence was obtained from a woman between 35 and 75 years old with stage I lung adenocarcinoma. The CDR3 nucleotides read TGCGCCAGCAGCTCAGGGATGACAGGCCTGAACACTGAAGCTTTCTTT. It specifies CASSSGMTGLNTEAFF.